These 11 T cell receptor beta chains were sequenced from one sample in a study of cytomegalovirus exposure and HLA in healthy donors. Primers included in the PCR were 60 Vbeta and 13 Jbeta primers. Some clones are missing from TCRdb's copy, which holds only in-frame ones; the method was immunoSEQ multiplex PCR. The profile shows around 150,000 clones, about 74% of them singletons. Sequencing was carried out using PBMCs. All receptors come from a man aged 25-45 years in good health and CMV-seronegative.

CDR3 sequence (DNA): TGTGCCGGCGCTAGCGACTTGAGCTCCTACGAGCAGTACTTC. This encodes CAGASDLSSYEQYF. This chain joins TRBV7-9 and TRBJ2-7; TRBD2 might be the D (6 bases). Looked up from germline, CDR1 is SEHNR and CDR2 is FQNEAQ (reference sequence). Trimming took off 11 bases at V and 0 bases at J, with 17 bases between the two ends. CDR3 size: 14 residues.

This chain connects TRBV28 to TRBJ2-3; possible D gene TRBD2, 5 bases. The CDR3 consists of 15 residues. Trimming stripped 8 bases from V and 0 bases from J, with 15 bases between. Germline loops: CDR1 MDHEN, CDR2 SYDVKM. The CDR3 DNA reads as TGTGCCAGCGGGTCCCGAGGGATTAGCACAGATACGCAGTATTTT. It codes for CASGSRGISTDTQYF.

The rearrangement joins TRBV11-3 to TRBJ2-1, with TRBD2 matching over 8 bases. V lost 0 bases to trimming and J lost 5 bases; unmatched junction nucleotides: 6. There are 16 residues in the CDR3. CDR1 is SGHNT and CDR2 is YENEEA in the germline V gene. The CDR3 loop is CASSLDTASGHNEQFF. Written as DNA, the CDR3 is TGTGCCAGCAGCTTAGATACGGCTAGCGGGCACAATGAGCAGTTCTTC.

The chain has TRBV15 and TRBJ1-1; 9 bases fit TRBD1. Germline CDR1 is LNHNV and CDR2 is YYDKDF (reference sequence). The trim removed 0 bases at V and 5 bases at J, leaving 7 bases unmatched. There are 16 residues in the CDR3. CDR3 sequence: CATSRDVTGGATEAFF. The DNA for the CDR3 is TGTGCCACCAGCAGAGATGTCACAGGGGGCGCGACTGAAGCTTTCTTT.

The chain couples TRBV5-1 to TRBJ2-1; 9 bases are shared with TRBD2. CDR1 is SGHRS, CDR2 YFSETQ, per germline. This CDR3 has 17 amino acids. Germline trimming cut 4 bases from V and 0 bases from J; bases unmatched to any gene: 8. The CDR3 here is CASSIGLALSSYNEQFF. In DNA form, the CDR3 reads TGCGCCAGCAGCATAGGACTAGCGTTAAGCTCCTACAATGAGCAGTTCTTC.

The chain recombines TRBV5-4 with TRBJ2-7; TRBD2 is a possible D gene (6 bases). V shed 0 bases and J shed 0 bases, with 13 bases lying between them. Germline values: CDR1 SGHNT, CDR2 YYREEE (reference sequence). The CDR3 is made up of 16 amino acids. DNA for the CDR3: TGTGCCAGCAGCTTGGGGGGGGTGAGGAGCTCCTACGAGCAGTACTTC. This codes for CASSLGGVRSSYEQYF.

This clone was observed a few times. The chain links TRBV9 to TRBJ2-5; 9 bases line up with TRBD1. The CDR3 extends over 14 amino acids. Trimming removed 0 bases from V and 6 bases from J; junction bases left unmatched: 3. Germline loops: CDR1 SGDLS, CDR2 YYNGEE. CDR3 nucleotides: TGTGCCAGCAGCGTAGAGGGACAGGGTCAGACCCAGTACTTC. The encoded protein is CASSVEGQGQTQYF.

This clone was found a few times. This chain connects TRBV27 to TRBJ2-6; TRBD1 agrees at 7 bases. Unmatched junction bases numbered 5, after V lost 4 bases and J lost 2 bases. Per the germline V gene, CDR1 is MNHEY and CDR2 is SMNVEV (reference sequence). The CDR3 loop spans 16 amino acids. The CDR3 protein is CASSSYDRAGANVLTF. The CDR3 coding sequence is TGTGCCAGCAGTTCCTATGACAGGGCTGGGGCCAACGTCCTGACTTTC.

The CDR3 DNA is TGCGCCAGCAGCCAAGATACCCGGGAAGGTTACAATGAGCAGTTCTTC. The encoded protein is CASSQDTREGYNEQFF. The V call is TRBV4-1, the J call TRBJ2-1; D is possibly TRBD2 (5 bases). The V gene's germline CDR1 is MGHRA and CDR2 YSYEKL. Trimming left V 0 bases short and J 4 bases short, with 13 bases between. The CDR3 is 16 residues long.

The V and J genes are TRBV5-1 and TRBJ1-5, with 10 bases fitting TRBD1. The CDR3 has 14 residues. The germline CDR1 and CDR2 sequences are SGHRS and YFSETQ. The V and J ends lost 4 bases and 5 bases, in that order; junction bases with no gene match: 3. The CDR3 loop is CASSAGTGDQPQHF. The DNA of the CDR3 is TGCGCCAGCAGCGCCGGGACAGGGGATCAGCCCCAGCATTTT.

The chain uses TRBV11-2 and TRBJ1-5, with TRBD1 as a possible D gene (6 bases). Germline CDR1 SGHAT, CDR2 FQNNGV. The CDR3 has 13 amino acids. The V end lost 0 bases, the J end lost 6 bases, and 6 bases lay between the germline ends. The DNA for the CDR3 is TGTGCCAGCAGCTTAGAACAGGGTCAGCCCCAGCATTTT. As protein: CASSLEQGQPQHF.